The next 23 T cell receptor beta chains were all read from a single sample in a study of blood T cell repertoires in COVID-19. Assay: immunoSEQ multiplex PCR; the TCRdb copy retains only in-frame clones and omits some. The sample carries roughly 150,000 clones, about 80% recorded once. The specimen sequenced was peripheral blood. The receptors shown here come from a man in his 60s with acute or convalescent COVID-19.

The DNA for the CDR3 is TGTGCCAGCAGTTTCAACGGAAGGGGGTTCAATCAGCCCCAGCATTTT. Translated, it gives CASSFNGRGFNQPQHF. The chain carries TRBV28 and TRBJ1-5, with D perhaps TRBD1 (6 bases). Germline-derived CDR1 and CDR2 are MDHEN and SYDVKM. This CDR3 spans 16 amino acids. The V end was cut by 3 bases, the J end by 3 bases, with 15 bases between. Together with reference TRBV28 and TRBJ1-5, the CDR3 gives the full variable domain: DVKVTQSSRYLVKRTGEKVFLECVQDMDHENMFWYRQDPGLGLRLIYFSYDVKMKEKGDIPEGYSVSREKKERFSLILESASTNQTSMYLCASSFNGRGFNQPQHFGDGTRLSIL.

The CDR3 sequence is CASERDKLTDGYTF. The DNA of the CDR3 is TGTGCCAGCGAACGGGACAAGTTAACTGATGGCTACACCTTC. The chain couples TRBV5-4 to TRBJ1-2; the D gene is possibly TRBD1 (6 bases). The V and J ends lost 7 bases and 6 bases respectively, with 19 bases between them. The CDR3 covers 14 residues. Germline-derived CDR1 and CDR2 are SGHNT and YYREEE (reference sequence).

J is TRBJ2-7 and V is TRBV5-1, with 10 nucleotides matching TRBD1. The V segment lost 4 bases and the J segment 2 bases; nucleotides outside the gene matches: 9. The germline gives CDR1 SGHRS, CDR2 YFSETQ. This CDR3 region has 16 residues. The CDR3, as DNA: TGCGCCAGCAGCAGGGGGACAGGGGATAAGGCCTACGAGCAGTACTTC. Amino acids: CASSRGTGDKAYEQYF.

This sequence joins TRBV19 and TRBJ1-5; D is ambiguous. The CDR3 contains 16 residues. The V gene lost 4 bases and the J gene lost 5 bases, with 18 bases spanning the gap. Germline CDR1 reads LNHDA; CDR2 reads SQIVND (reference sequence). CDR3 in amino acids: CASSTGFAQAHQPQHF. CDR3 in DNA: TGTGCCAGTAGTACCGGTTTTGCGCAGGCACATCAGCCCCAGCATTTT.

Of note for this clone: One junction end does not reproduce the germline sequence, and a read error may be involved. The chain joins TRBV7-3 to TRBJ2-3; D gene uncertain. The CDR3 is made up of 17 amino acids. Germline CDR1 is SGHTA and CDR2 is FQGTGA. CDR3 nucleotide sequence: TGTGCCAGCAGTTTAACGCCCTTGTCTACTAGCACAGATACGCAGTATTTT. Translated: CASSLTPLSTSTDTQYF.

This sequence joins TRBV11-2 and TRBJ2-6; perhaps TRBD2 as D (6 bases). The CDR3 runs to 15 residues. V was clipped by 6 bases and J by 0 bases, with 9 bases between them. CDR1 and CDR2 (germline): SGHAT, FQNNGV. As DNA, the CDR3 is TGTGCCAGCAGTCTCGGGAGCTCTGGGGCCAACGTCCTGACTTTC. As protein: CASSLGSSGANVLTF.

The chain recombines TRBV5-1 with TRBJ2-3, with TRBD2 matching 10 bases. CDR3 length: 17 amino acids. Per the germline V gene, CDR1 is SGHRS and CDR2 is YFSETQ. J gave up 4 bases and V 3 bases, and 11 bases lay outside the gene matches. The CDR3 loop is CASSSGITSGIPDTQYF. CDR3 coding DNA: TGCGCCAGCAGCTCGGGAATCACTAGCGGGATCCCAGATACGCAGTATTTT.

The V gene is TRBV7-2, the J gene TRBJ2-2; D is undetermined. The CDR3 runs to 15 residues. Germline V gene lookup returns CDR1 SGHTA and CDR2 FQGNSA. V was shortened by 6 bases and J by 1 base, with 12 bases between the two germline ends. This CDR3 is CASRSTQQNTGELFF. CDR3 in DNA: TGTGCCAGCAGATCCACCCAACAGAACACCGGGGAGCTGTTTTTT. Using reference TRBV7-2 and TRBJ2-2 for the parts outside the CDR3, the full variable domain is GAGVSQSPSNKVTEKGKDVELRCDPISGHTALYWYRQSLGQGLEFLIYFQGNSAPDKSGLPSDRFSAERTGGSVSTLTIQRTQQEDSAVYLCASRSTQQNTGELFFGEGSRLTVL.

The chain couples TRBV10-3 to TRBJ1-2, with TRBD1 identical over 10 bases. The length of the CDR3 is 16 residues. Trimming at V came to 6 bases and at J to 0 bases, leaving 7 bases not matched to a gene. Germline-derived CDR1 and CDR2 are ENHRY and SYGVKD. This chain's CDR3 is CAISPGQGRSNYGYTF. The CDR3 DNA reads TGTGCCATCAGCCCGGGACAGGGGCGATCTAACTATGGCTACACCTTC.

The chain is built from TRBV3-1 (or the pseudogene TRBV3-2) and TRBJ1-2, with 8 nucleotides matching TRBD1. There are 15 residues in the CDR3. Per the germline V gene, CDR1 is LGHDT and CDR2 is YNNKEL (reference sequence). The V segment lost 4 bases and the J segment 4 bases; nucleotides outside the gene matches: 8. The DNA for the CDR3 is TGTGCCAGCAGCCCCCTGGGACAGGCCTCCTATGGCTACACCTTC. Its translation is CASSPLGQASYGYTF.

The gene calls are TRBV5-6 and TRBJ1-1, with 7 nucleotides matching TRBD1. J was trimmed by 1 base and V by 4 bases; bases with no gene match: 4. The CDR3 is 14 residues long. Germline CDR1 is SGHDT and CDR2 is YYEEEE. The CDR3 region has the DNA TGTGCCAGCAGCGCGCGGGACAGGAACACTGAAGCTTTCTTT. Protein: CASSARDRNTEAFF.

The CDR3 region is CASSYSIGGGQPQHF. The DNA for the CDR3 is TGTGCCAGCAGTTACTCGATAGGGGGCGGTCAGCCCCAGCATTTT. This chain links TRBV6-2 or TRBV6-3 with TRBJ1-5; TRBD1 agrees at 7 bases. The ends lost 0 bases at V and 6 bases at J; junction bases unmatched: 5. Germline V CDR1 and CDR2: MNHEY, SVGEGT. CDR3 length: 15 residues.

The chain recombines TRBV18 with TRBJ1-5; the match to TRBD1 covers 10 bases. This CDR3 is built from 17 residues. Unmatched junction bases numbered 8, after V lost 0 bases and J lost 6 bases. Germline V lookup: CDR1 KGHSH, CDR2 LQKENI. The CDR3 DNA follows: TGTGCCAGCTCACCACCGGTTGGGACAGGGGAGACTCAGCCCCAGCATTTT. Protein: CASSPPVGTGETQPQHF.

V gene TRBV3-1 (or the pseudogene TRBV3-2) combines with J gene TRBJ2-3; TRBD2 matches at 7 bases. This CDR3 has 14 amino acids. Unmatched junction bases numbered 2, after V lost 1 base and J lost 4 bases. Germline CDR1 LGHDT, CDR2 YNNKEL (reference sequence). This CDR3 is CASSQVGGADTQYF. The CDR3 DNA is TGTGCCAGCAGCCAAGTTGGGGGGGCAGATACGCAGTATTTT.

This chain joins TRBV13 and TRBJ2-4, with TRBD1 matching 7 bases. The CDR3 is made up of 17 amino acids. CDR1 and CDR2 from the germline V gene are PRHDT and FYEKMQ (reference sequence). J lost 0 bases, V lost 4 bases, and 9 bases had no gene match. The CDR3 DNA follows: TGTGCCAGCAGCTCCGGGACAGATTACGAAGCCAAAAACATTCAGTACTTC. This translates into CASSSGTDYEAKNIQYF.

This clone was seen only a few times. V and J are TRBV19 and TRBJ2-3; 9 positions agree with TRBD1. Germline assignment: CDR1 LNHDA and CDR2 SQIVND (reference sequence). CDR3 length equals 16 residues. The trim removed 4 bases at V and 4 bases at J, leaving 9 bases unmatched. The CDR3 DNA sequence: TGTGCCAGTAGTAACATTCCGGGACAGGGAGCAGATACGCAGTATTTT. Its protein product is CASSNIPGQGADTQYF.

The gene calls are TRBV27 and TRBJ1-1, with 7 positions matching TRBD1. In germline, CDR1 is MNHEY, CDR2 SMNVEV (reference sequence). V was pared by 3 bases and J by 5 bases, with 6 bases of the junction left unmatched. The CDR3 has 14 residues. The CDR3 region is CASSLEGGGTEAFF. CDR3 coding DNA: TGTGCCAGCAGTTTGGAAGGGGGCGGAACTGAAGCTTTCTTT.

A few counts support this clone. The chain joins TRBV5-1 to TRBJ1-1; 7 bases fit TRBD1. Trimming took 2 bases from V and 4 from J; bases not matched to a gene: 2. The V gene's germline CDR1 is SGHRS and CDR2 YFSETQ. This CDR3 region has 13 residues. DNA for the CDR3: TGCGCCAGCAGCTTAGGGGGCGGCACTGAAGCTTTCTTT. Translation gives CASSLGGGTEAFF.

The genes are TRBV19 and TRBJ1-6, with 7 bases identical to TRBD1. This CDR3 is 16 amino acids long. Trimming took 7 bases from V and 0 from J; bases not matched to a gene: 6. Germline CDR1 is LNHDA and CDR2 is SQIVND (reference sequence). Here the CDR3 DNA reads TGTGCCAGTACCGGGACAGAAAGCTCCTATAATTCACCCCTCCACTTT. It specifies CASTGTESSYNSPLHF. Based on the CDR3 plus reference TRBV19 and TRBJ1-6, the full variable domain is DGGITQSPKYLFRKEGQNVTLSCEQNLNHDAMYWYRQDPGQGLRLIYYSQIVNDFQKGDIAEGYSVSREKKESFPLTVTSAQKNPTAFYLCASTGTESSYNSPLHFGNGTRLTVT.

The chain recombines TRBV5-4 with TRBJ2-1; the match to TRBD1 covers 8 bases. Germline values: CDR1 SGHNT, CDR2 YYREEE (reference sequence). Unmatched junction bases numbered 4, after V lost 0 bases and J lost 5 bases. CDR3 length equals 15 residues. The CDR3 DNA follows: TGTGCCAGCAGCTTGGCAGGGGGCGTCGACAATGAGCAGTTCTTC. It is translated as CASSLAGGVDNEQFF. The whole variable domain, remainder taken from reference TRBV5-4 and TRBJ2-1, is ETGVTQSPTHLIKTRGQQVTLRCSSQSGHNTVSWYQQALGQGPQFIFQYYREEENGRGNFPPRFSGLQFPNYSSELNVNALELDDSALYLCASSLAGGVDNEQFFGPGTRLTVL.

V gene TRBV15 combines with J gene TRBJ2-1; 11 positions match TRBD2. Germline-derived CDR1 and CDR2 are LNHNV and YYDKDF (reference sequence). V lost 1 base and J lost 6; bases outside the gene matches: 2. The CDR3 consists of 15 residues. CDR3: CATSRGLAGINEQFF. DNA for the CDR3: TGTGCCACCAGCAGAGGACTAGCGGGAATCAATGAGCAGTTCTTC.

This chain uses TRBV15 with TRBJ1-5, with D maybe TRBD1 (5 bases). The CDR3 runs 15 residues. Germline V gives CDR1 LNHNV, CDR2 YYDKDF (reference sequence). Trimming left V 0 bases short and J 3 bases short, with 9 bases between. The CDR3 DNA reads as TGTGCCACCAGCAGAGATAAGGGGTTCAATCAGCCCCAGCATTTT. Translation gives CATSRDKGFNQPQHF.

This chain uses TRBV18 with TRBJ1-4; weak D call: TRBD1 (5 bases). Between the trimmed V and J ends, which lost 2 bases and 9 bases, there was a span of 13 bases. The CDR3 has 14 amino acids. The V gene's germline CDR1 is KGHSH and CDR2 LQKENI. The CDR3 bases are TGTGCCAGCTCACCATCAGGGATGGGGCAAAAACTGTTTTTT. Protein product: CASSPSGMGQKLFF.